This T cell receptor (beta chain) was recorded in a study of cytomegalovirus exposure and HLA in healthy donors. CDR3 size: 17 residues. Looked up from germline, CDR1 is SGHRS and CDR2 is YFSETQ. V shed 0 bases, J shed 7 bases, and the junction held 8 bases outside the gene matches. Clones were sequenced by immunoSEQ multiplex PCR, and TCRdb holds only the in-frame ones, with some missing. This table has about 360,000 clones, roughly 90% appearing once. The sample taken for sequencing was PBMCs. The chain employs TRBV5-1 and TRBJ2-1, with 12 positions matching TRBD2. This TCR was sampled from a woman aged 18 to 35 in good health and CMV-seronegative. The CDR3 sequence is CASSLELAGGKGNEQFF. CDR3 nucleotide sequence: TGCGCCAGCAGCTTGGAACTAGCGGGAGGTAAAGGTAATGAGCAGTTCTTC.